Each of the 7 T cell receptor beta chains below was sequenced from the same sample in a study of blood T cell repertoires in COVID-19. The assay was immunoSEQ multiplex PCR, and TCRdb's table has in-frame clones only and misses some. This sample has 200,000 or so clones, with around 92% found just once. The material sequenced was PBMCs or T cells enriched from blood (not recorded which). These receptors all stem from a young woman who had recovered from COVID-19.

V usage is TRBV29-1 and J usage is TRBJ1-1; D is uncertain. Germline lookup yields CDR1 SQVTM and CDR2 ANQGSEA. V lost 5 bases to trimming and J lost 1 base, with 8 bases between them. This CDR3 is 12 amino acids long. As DNA, the CDR3 is TGCAGCGTTAATCGGGGGAACACTGAAGCTTTCTTT. Encoded protein: CSVNRGNTEAFF.

The chain has TRBV7-2 and TRBJ2-5, with 14 bases matching TRBD2. The CDR3 extends over 16 amino acids. Germline lookup yields CDR1 SGHTA and CDR2 FQGNSA. After removal of 5 bases from V and 9 bases from J, the junction contained 11 bases not matched to a gene. The CDR3 DNA is TGTGCCAGCAGCCCCCGACTAGCGGGGGGGCCGGGGTCCCAGTACTTC. It encodes CASSPRLAGGPGSQYF.

Concerning this clone itself: The DNA is left out, because the CDR3 cannot be placed on it with certainty; the CDR3 is given as TCRdb lists it. The chain joins TRBV12-2 to TRBJ2-1; TRBD2 was called by the table and not checked on the DNA. TRBV12-2 is described as a pseudogene. The CDR3 spans 16 amino acids, including both terminal residues. CDR3 residues: CASRLEVGGGANEQFF.

V is TRBV10-3 and J is TRBJ1-5, with 7 bases aligning to TRBD1. The germline V gene has CDR1 ENHRY and CDR2 SYGVKD. The CDR3 spans 12 residues. The V and J ends lost 10 bases and 3 bases, in that order; junction bases with no gene match: 3. The CDR3 DNA reads as TGTGCCACGGGACAGCCCAATCAGCCCCAGCATTTT. This sequence encodes CATGQPNQPQHF.

This chain joins TRBV7-6 and TRBJ1-1; D is unclear. V lost 1 base and J 1 base, leaving 7 bases between the germline ends. The CDR3 consists of 14 residues. CDR1 SGHVS and CDR2 FNYEAQ come from the germline V gene. The chain's CDR3 is CASSLGGENTEAFF. The CDR3, as DNA: TGTGCCAGCAGCTTAGGAGGAGAGAACACTGAAGCTTTCTTT.

The rearrangement links TRBV5-3 to TRBJ1-4, with a weak D call TRBD1 (6 bases). TRBV5-3 is an ORF for which the function is uncertain. There are 14 residues in the CDR3. V was shortened by 4 bases and J by 4 bases, with 11 bases between the two germline ends. CDR3: CARSPWTDNEKLFF. The CDR3 DNA sequence: TGTGCCAGAAGCCCTTGGACAGATAATGAAAAACTGTTTTTT.

The chain has TRBV19 and TRBJ2-6; D might be TRBD1 (5 bases). This CDR3 region has 16 residues. Trimming took off 1 base at V and 4 bases at J, with 11 bases between the two ends. CDR1 LNHDA and CDR2 SQIVND come from the germline V gene (reference sequence). CDR3 loop: CASSIGRRAGANVLTF. CDR3 bases: TGTGCCAGTAGTATAGGGCGCAGGGCCGGGGCCAACGTCCTGACTTTC.